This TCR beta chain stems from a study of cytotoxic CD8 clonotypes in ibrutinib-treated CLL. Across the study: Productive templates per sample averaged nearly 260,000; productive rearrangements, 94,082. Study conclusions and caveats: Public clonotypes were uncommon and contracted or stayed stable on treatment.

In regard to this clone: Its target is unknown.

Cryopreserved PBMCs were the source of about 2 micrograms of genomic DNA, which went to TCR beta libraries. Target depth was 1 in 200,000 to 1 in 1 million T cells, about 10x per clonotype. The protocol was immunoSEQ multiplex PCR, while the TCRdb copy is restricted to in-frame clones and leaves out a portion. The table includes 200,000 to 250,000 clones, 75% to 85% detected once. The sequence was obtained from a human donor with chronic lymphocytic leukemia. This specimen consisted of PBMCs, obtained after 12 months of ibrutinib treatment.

Here the CDR3 reads CASSYSVNGGDTQYF. The CDR3 nucleotides are TGTGCCAGCAGTTACTCGGTTAATGGCGGGGATACGCAGTATTTT. The chain joins TRBV6-5 to TRBJ2-3; a possible D gene is TRBD2 (5 bases). Between the trimmed V and J ends, which lost 0 bases and 6 bases, there was a span of 13 bases. The germline gives CDR1 MNHEY, CDR2 SVGAGI. This CDR3 is built from 15 residues.